This T cell receptor (beta chain) appears in the sequencing data of a study of cytomegalovirus exposure and HLA in healthy donors. Study observations and caveats: An analysis was carried out at a later point. It showed that HLA-associated TCR beta chains were more clonally expanded than equally common non-associated chains. What TCR beta sequences reportedly achieved was accurate prediction of HLA-A and HLA-B alleles in most subjects. Around 18,000 TCR beta sequences were associated with HLA alleles at 0.05 false discovery rate in a later analysis.

Notes on this clone: The target antigen is unknown.

It was with 60 Vbeta and 13 Jbeta primers that the PCR ran. Original methodology: Counted up in a later analysis, unique TCR beta chains came to roughly 80 million, with some 9.9 million shared. The method was immunoSEQ multiplex PCR; TCRdb's version includes in-frame clones alone and lacks a portion of them. D and trimming were read from the DNA, whereas the V and J calls and clone size are those reported in that table. The sample lists 150,000 to 200,000 clones, about 90% occurring once. Per the germline V gene, CDR1 is MNHEY and CDR2 is SMNVEV (reference sequence). This CDR3 comprises 15 residues. Trimming took 1 base from V and 6 from J, leaving 15 bases between them.

The TCR was taken from a girl in the first two years of life in good health and CMV-seronegative. This chain links TRBV27 with TRBJ1-1; D not certain. The sequenced sample consisted of PBMCs. CDR3 in DNA: TGTGCCAGCAGTTTATGGGCGGGGAGGGTCGCTGAAGCTTTCTTT. This codes for CASSLWAGRVAEAFF.